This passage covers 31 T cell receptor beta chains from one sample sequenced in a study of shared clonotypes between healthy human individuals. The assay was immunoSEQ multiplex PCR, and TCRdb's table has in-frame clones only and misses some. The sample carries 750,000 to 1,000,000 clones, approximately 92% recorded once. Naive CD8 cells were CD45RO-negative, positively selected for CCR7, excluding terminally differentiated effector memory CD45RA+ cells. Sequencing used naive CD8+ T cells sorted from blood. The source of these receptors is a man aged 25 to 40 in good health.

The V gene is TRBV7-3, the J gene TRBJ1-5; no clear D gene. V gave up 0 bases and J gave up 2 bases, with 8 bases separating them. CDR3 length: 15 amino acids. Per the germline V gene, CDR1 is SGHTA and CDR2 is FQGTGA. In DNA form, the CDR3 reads TGTGCCAGCAGCTTAACCTCGTTGGGCAATCAGCCCCAGCATTTT. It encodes CASSLTSLGNQPQHF. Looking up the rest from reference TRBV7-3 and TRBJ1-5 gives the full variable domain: GAGVSQTPSNKVTEKGKYVELRCDPISGHTALYWYRQSLGQGPEFLIYFQGTGAADDSGLPNDRFFAVRPEGSVSTLKIQRTERGDSAVYLCASSLTSLGNQPQHFGDGTRLSIL.

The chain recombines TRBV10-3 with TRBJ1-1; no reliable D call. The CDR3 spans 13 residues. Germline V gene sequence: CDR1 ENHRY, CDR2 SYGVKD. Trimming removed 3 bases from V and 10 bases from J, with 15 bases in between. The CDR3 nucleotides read TGTGCCATCAGTGAAGGAAGGGTCGAGCGAGCTTTCTTT. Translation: CAISEGRVERAFF.

The CDR3 DNA sequence: TGTGCCAGCAGCGTAGGGGGACTAGCGGGAAAAGATGAGCAGTTCTTC. Its protein product is CASSVGGLAGKDEQFF. The chain employs TRBV9 and TRBJ2-1, with 13 bases matching TRBD2. The CDR3 contains 16 residues. Germline CDR1 and CDR2: SGDLS and YYNGEE. Trimming at V came to 0 bases and at J to 8 bases, leaving 5 bases not matched to a gene.

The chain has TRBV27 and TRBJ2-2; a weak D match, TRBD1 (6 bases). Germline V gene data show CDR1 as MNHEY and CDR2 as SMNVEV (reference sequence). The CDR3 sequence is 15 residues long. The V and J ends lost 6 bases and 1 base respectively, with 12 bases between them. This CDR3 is CASRTTGMNTGELFF. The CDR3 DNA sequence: TGTGCCAGCAGGACAACAGGGATGAACACCGGGGAGCTGTTTTTT.

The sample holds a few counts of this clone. The CDR3 DNA reads as TGTGCCACCAGCAAAGAGCGGGAAGCCTACAATGAGCAGTTCTTC. Amino acid sequence: CATSKEREAYNEQFF. V usage is TRBV15 and J usage is TRBJ2-1, with 7 bases fitting TRBD2. The CDR3 has 15 amino acids. V trimming: 4 bases; J trimming: 2 bases; junction bases outside the gene matches: 5. Germline assignment: CDR1 LNHNV and CDR2 YYDKDF (reference sequence).

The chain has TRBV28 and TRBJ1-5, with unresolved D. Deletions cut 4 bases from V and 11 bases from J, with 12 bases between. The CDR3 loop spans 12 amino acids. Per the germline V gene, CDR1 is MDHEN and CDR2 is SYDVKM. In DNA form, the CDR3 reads TGTGCCAGCAGTTCAACGCAAATAGCCCAGCATTTT. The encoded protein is CASSSTQIAQHF.

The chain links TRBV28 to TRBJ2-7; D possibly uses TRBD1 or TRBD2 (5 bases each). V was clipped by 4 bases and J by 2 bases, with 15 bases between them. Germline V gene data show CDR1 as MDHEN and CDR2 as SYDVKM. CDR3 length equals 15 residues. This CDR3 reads CASSSFSGAPYEQYF. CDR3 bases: TGTGCCAGCAGTTCCTTCTCCGGGGCCCCCTACGAGCAGTACTTC.

This CDR3 is CASSNAGTQRAYEQYF. CDR3 DNA: TGTGCCAGTAGTAACGCCGGGACCCAAAGAGCCTACGAGCAGTACTTC. This chain connects TRBV19 to TRBJ2-7; TRBD1 or TRBD2 may be the D gene (5 bases each). V was trimmed by 4 bases and J by 2 bases, leaving 18 bases between them. Germline assignment: CDR1 LNHDA and CDR2 SQIVND (reference sequence). The CDR3 extends over 16 amino acids.

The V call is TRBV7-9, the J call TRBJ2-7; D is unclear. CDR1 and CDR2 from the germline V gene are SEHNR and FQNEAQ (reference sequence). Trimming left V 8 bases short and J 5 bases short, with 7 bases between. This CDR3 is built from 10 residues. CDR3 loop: CASGPHEQYF. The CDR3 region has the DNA TGTGCCAGCGGACCACACGAGCAGTACTTC.

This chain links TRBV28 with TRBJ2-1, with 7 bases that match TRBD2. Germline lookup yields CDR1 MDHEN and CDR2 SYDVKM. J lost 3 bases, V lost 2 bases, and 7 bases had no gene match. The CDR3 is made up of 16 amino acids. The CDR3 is CASSLVASGSYNEQFF. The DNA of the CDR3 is TGTGCCAGCAGTTTAGTGGCTAGCGGAAGCTACAATGAGCAGTTCTTC.

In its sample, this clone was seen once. CDR3 protein: CASSLTSPTGELFF. CDR3 nucleotides: TGCGCCAGCAGCTTGACTTCCCCAACCGGGGAGCTGTTTTTT. J is TRBJ2-2 and V is TRBV5-1; D remains ambiguous. This CDR3 is 14 amino acids long. With 1 base removed from V and 5 bases from J, the gap between germline ends came to 9 bases. The V gene's germline CDR1 is SGHRS and CDR2 YFSETQ.

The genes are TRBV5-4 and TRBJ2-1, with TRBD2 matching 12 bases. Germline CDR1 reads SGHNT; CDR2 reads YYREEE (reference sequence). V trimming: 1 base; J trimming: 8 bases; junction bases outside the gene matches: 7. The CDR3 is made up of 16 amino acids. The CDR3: CASSLSLAGGPYEQFF. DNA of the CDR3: TGTGCCAGCAGCTTGAGCCTAGCGGGAGGGCCCTATGAGCAGTTCTTC.

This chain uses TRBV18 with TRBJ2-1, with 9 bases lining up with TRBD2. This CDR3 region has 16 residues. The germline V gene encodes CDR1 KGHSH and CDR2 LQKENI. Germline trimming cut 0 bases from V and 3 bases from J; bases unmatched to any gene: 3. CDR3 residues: CASSPPTSGFYNEQFF. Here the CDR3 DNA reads TGTGCCAGCTCACCACCCACTAGCGGGTTCTACAATGAGCAGTTCTTC.

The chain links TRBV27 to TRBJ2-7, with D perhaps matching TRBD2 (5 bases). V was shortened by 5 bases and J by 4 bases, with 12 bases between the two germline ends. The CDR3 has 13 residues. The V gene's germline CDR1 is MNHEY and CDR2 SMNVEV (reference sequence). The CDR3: CASSRKLAYEQYF. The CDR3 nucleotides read TGTGCCAGCAGTCGAAAATTAGCGTACGAGCAGTACTTC.

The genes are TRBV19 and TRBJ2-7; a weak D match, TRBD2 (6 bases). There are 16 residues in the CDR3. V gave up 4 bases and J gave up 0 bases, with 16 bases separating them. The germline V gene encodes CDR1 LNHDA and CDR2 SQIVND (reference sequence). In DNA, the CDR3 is TGTGCCAGTAGTACCCACCCGGGACTCCGCTCCTACGAGCAGTACTTC. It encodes CASSTHPGLRSYEQYF.

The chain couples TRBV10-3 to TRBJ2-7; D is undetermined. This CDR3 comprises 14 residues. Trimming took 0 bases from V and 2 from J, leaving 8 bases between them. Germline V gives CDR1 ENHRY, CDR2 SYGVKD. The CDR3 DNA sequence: TGTGCCATCAGTGAGTCGGATCCTACCTACGAGCAGTACTTC. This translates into CAISESDPTYEQYF.

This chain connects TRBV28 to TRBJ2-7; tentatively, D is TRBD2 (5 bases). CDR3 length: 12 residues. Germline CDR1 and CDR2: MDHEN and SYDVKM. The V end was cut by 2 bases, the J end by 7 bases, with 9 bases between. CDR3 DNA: TGTGCCAGCAGTTTAATAAGGGAGGAGCAGTACTTC. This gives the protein CASSLIREEQYF. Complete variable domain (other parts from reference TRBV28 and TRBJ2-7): DVKVTQSSRYLVKRTGEKVFLECVQDMDHENMFWYRQDPGLGLRLIYFSYDVKMKEKGDIPEGYSVSREKKERFSLILESASTNQTSMYLCASSLIREEQYFGPGTRLTVT.

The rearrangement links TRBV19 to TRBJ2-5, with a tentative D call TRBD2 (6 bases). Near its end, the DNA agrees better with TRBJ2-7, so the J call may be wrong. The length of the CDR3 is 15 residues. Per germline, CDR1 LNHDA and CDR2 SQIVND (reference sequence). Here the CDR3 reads CASSIGLGGSYEQYF. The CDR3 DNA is TGTGCCAGTAGTATAGGTTTGGGGGGCTCCTACGAGCAGTACTTC.

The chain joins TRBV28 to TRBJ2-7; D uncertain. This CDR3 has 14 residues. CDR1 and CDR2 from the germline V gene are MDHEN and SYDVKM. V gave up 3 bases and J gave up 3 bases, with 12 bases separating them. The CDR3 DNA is TGTGCCAGCAGTTTTGACACAAGGCTCTACGAGCAGTACTTC. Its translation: CASSFDTRLYEQYF.

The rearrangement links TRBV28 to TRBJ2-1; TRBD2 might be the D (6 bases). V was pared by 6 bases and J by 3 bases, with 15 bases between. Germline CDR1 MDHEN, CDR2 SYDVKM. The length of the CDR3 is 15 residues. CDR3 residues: CASSPGLANYNEQFF. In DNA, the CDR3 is TGTGCCAGCAGCCCCGGGCTAGCGAACTACAATGAGCAGTTCTTC.

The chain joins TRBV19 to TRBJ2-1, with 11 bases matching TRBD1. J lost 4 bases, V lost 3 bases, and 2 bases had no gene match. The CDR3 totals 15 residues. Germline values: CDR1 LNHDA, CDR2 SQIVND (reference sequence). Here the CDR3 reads CASSIGQGAYNEQFF. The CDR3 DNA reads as TGTGCCAGTAGTATTGGACAGGGGGCGTACAATGAGCAGTTCTTC.

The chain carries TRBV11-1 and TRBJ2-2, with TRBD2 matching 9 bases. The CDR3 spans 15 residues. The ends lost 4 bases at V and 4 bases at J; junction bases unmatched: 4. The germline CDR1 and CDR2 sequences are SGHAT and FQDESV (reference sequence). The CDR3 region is CASSSAGGITGELFF. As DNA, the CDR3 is TGTGCCAGCAGCTCAGCGGGAGGCATCACCGGGGAGCTGTTTTTT.

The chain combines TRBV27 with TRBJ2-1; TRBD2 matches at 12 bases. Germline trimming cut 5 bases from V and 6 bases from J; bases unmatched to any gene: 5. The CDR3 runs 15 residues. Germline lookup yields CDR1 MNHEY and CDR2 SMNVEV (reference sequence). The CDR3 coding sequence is TGTGCCAGCAGTCTACCTAGCGGGAGGGCCAATGAGCAGTTCTTC. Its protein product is CASSLPSGRANEQFF.

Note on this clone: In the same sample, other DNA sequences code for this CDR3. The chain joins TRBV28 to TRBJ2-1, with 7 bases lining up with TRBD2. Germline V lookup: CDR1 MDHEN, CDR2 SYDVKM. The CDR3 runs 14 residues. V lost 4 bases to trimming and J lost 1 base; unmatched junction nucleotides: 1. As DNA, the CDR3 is TGTGCCAGCAGTTCTAGCGGATCCTACAATGAGCAGTTCTTC. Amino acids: CASSSSGSYNEQFF.

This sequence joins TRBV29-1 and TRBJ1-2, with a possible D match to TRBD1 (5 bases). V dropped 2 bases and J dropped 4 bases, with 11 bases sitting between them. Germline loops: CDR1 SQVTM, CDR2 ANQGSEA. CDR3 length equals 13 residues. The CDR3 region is CSVEWAGGYGYTF. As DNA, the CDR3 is TGCAGCGTTGAATGGGCCGGGGGCTATGGCTACACCTTC. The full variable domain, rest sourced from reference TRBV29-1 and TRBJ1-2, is SAVISQKPSRDICQRGTSLTIQCQVDSQVTMMFWYRQQPGQSLTLIATANQGSEATYESGFVIDKFPISRPNLTFSTLTVSNMSPEDSSIYLCSVEWAGGYGYTFGSGTRLTVV.

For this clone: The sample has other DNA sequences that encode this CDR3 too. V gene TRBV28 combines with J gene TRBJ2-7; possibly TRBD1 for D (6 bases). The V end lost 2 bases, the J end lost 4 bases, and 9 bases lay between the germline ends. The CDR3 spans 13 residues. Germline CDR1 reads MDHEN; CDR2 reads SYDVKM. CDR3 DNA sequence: TGTGCCAGCAGTTTAGGGGGCGGATACGAGCAGTACTTC. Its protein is CASSLGGGYEQYF.

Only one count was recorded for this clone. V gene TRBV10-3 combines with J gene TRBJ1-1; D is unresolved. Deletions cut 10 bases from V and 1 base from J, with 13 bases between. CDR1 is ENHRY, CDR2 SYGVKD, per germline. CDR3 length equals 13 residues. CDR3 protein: CATKDGGNTEAFF. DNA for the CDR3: TGTGCCACCAAGGACGGAGGGAACACTGAAGCTTTCTTT.

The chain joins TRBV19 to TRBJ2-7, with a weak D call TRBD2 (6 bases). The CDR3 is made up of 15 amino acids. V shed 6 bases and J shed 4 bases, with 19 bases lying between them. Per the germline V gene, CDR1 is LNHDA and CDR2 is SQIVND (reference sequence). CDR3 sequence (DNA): TGTGCCAGTAGCCCCGGGGCGACTAGTCTGTACGAGCAGTACTTC. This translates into CASSPGATSLYEQYF.

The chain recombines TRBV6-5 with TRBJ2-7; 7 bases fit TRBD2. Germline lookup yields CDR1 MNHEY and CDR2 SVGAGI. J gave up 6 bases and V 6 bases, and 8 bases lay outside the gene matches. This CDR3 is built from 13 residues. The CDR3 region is CASSRGRAGEQYF. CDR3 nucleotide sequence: TGTGCCAGCAGCCGTGGGAGGGCCGGCGAGCAGTACTTC.

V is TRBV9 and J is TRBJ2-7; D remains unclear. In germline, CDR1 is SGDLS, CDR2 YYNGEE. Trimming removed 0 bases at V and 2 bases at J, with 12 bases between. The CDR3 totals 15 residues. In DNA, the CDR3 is TGTGCCAGCAGCGTAGCTCGGTCACCCACCTACGAGCAGTACTTC. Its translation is CASSVARSPTYEQYF.

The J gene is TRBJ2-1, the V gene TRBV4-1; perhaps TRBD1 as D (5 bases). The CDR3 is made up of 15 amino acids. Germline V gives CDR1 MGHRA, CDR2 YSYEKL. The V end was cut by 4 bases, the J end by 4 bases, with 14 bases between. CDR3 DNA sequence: TGCGCCAGCAGCCTTATCTTCGACAGATACAATGAGCAGTTCTTC. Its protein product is CASSLIFDRYNEQFF.